This T cell receptor beta chain was recorded in a study of metastatic and nonmetastatic thyroid tumors. Study summary: Comparison of repertoires was carried out across blood and tumor or nodule tissue from malignant and benign thyroid patients.

This clone was found many times. Its matching antigen is unknown. An end of the junction differs from the germline gene, which may be a read error. In the original processing: Researchers built a distant-metastasis classifier for papillary thyroid cancer that drew on CDR3 differences across clinicopathological groups. TCRdb re-analyzed the PCR reads using MiXCR. For this entry, the V and J calls and clone size follow TCRdb and not the study's own pipeline. The sample consists of tens of thousands of clones, around 21% of them appearing once. Every patient underwent thyroid surgery untreated. Per germline, CDR1 MNHNY and CDR2 SVGAGI (reference sequence). CDR3 length: 16 residues. Findings of the study overall: It was reported that TCR beta diversity was significantly higher in malignant thyroid tumors than benign nodules, in blood and tumor.

The origin of this receptor is a female donor with papillary thyroid cancer or a benign thyroid nodule (not recorded which). Some clones in this sample may be carry-over from other donors' samples. The sample consisted of blood. This chain uses TRBV6-6 with TRBJ2-2; maybe TRBD2 (6 bases). The CDR3 here is CASSYSMRGGTGELFF. For the CDR3, the DNA is TGTGCCAGCAGCTACTCTATGCGGGGTGGTACCGGGGAGCTGTTTTTT.